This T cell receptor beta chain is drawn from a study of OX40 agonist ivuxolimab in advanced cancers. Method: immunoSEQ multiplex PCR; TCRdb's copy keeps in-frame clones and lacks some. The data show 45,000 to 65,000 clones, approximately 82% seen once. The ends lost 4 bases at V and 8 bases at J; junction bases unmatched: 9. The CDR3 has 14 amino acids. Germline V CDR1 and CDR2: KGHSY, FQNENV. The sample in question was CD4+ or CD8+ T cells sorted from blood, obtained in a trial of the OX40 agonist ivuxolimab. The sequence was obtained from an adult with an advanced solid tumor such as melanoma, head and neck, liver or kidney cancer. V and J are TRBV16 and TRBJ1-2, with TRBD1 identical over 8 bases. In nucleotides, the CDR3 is TGTGCCAGCAGCCCAACCTACAGGGGGAAAGGCTACACCTTC. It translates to CASSPTYRGKGYTF.